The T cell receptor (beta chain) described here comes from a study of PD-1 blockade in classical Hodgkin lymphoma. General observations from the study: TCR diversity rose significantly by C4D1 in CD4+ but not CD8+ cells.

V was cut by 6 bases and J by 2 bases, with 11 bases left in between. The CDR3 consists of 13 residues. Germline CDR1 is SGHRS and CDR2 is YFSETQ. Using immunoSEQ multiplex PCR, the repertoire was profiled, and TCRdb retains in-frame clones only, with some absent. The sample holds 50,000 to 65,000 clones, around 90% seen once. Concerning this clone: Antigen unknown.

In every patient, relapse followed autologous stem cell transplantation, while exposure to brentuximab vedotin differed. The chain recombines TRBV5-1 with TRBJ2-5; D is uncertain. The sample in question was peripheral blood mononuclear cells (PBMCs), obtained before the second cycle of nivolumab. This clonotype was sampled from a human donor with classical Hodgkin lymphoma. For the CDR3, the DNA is TGCGCCAGCACGATGAACCCTCAAGAGACCCAGTACTTC. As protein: CASTMNPQETQYF.